This T cell receptor beta chain was identified during a study of T cell responses to AZD1222 COVID-19 vaccine. The study, taken as a whole, reports: Two doses of AZD1222 preceded a rise in Spike-specific TCR breadth and depth. In a largely white British group with more females than males, clonal diversity was possibly underestimated. Distributed over spike, vaccine-associated CD4 TCRs predominated at 160-218 and 743-854.

The repertoire was sequenced with immunoSEQ multiplex PCR; TCRdb's copy has only in-frame clones and lacks some. The top ten clones hold approximately 20% of a sample with 45,000 to 55,000 clones, 79% of them seen once. Germline trimming cut 5 bases from V and 6 bases from J; bases unmatched to any gene: 9. This CDR3 comprises 15 residues. Per the germline V gene, CDR1 is SGHTA and CDR2 is FQGNSA. Details on this clone: No antigen is known for it.

This sample comprised peripheral blood, obtained on day 0 of MenACWY control vaccination. The TCR was taken from an adult in good health. This rearrangement joins TRBV7-2 to TRBJ2-2, with 7 bases that match TRBD2. The CDR3 bases are TGTGCCAGCAGCAGCGGGTCGGCGGGAGCCGGGGAGCTGTTTTTT. Its translation: CASSSGSAGAGELFF.